Below, 32 T cell receptor beta chains from the same sample are listed, as sequenced in a study of post-analysis software for immune sequencing data. Sequencing libraries made from TCR beta cDNA carried unique molecular identifiers. TCRdb used MiXCR to reprocess the PCR reads, holding one entry per CDR3 protein. The sample lists roughly 870,000 distinct CDR3 sequences; about 50% were seen once. The study, taken as a whole, reports: The five TRBV segments detected at higher frequency in patients than in controls included TRBV5-6, TRBV5-1 and TRBV20-1.

What these receptors recognize is not known. Sequenced material: blood. The receptors come from a girl aged 10 to 17 with multiple sclerosis.

This clonotype was detected a few times. This rearrangement joins TRBV7-9 to TRBJ1-2; D possibly corresponds to TRBD1 (5 bases). V dropped 5 bases and J dropped 6 bases, with 16 bases sitting between them. Germline CDR1 is SEHNR and CDR2 is FQNEAQ (reference sequence). This CDR3 region has 14 residues. This CDR3 is CASSDPAGRDGYTF. The CDR3 bases are TGTGCCAGCAGCGACCCGGCAGGGAGGGATGGCTACACCTTC.

The rearrangement links TRBV12-3 or TRBV12-4 to TRBJ2-5, with D perhaps TRBD1 or TRBD2 (5 bases each). This CDR3 region has 17 residues. V dropped 4 bases and J dropped 1 base, with 19 bases sitting between them. For the CDR3, the DNA is TGTGCCAGCAGTTCCCCGACCGGGCAGGGACCCCAAGAGACCCAGTACTTC. Residues: CASSSPTGQGPQETQYF.

The V and J genes are TRBV20-1 and TRBJ2-7; TRBD2 is a possible D gene (5 bases). From germline, CDR1 is DFQATT and CDR2 SNEGSKA (reference sequence). V shed 5 bases and J shed 2 bases, with 13 bases lying between them. The CDR3 runs to 13 residues. The CDR3 DNA is TGCAGTGCTCCCCGGAGAGGGACCTACGAGCAGTACTTC. The encoded protein is CSAPRRGTYEQYF.

V is TRBV5-1 and J is TRBJ2-2; TRBD2 is a possible D gene (6 bases). Per the germline V gene, CDR1 is SGHRS and CDR2 is YFSETQ. The ends were cut back, 3 bases at V and 3 bases at J, with 9 bases in the middle. The CDR3 is made up of 14 amino acids. The CDR3: CASSYSGYTGELFF. The CDR3 nucleotides are TGCGCCAGCAGCTATAGCGGCTACACCGGGGAGCTGTTTTTT.

The rearrangement uses TRBV5-1 and TRBJ2-7; possibly TRBD1 for D (5 bases). Germline V gene data show CDR1 as SGHRS and CDR2 as YFSETQ. This CDR3 has 15 amino acids. Deletions cut 2 bases from V and 2 bases from J, with 14 bases between. The CDR3 nucleotides read TGCGCCAGCAGCTTATTAGGGGCTTCCGCCTACGAGCAGTACTTC. Residues: CASSLLGASAYEQYF.

The V call is TRBV5-1, the J call TRBJ2-3; D might be TRBD2 (6 bases). There are 18 residues in the CDR3. Germline loops: CDR1 SGHRS, CDR2 YFSETQ. Trimming left V 1 base short and J 2 bases short, with 20 bases between. Here the CDR3 reads CASSLRELLALSTDTQYF. The CDR3 DNA sequence: TGCGCCAGCAGCTTGCGGGAGTTGTTAGCGTTATCCACAGATACGCAGTATTTT.

The rearrangement uses TRBV29-1 and TRBJ2-3, with D uncertain. Germline V gives CDR1 SQVTM, CDR2 ANQGSEA. V lost 6 bases and J 0 bases, leaving 13 bases between the germline ends. There are 14 residues in the CDR3. CDR3 nucleotide sequence: TGCAGCGTCACCCGATGGAGTAGCACAGATACGCAGTATTTT. This translates into CSVTRWSSTDTQYF.

At least ten counts were recorded for this clonotype. The chain combines TRBV4-1 with TRBJ1-2; possible D gene TRBD1, 5 bases. The CDR3 loop spans 19 amino acids. V lost 4 bases to trimming and J lost 0 bases, with 24 bases between them. Per the germline V gene, CDR1 is MGHRA and CDR2 is YSYEKL. The DNA of the CDR3 is TGCGCCAGCAGCCTCCGACAAGCGGGCAGGGTAGGGGCTAACTATGGCTACACCTTC. Protein: CASSLRQAGRVGANYGYTF.

V usage is TRBV13 and J usage is TRBJ2-1; 10 bases fit TRBD2. The CDR3 extends over 16 amino acids. In germline, CDR1 is PRHDT, CDR2 FYEKMQ (reference sequence). J was trimmed by 9 bases and V by 5 bases; bases with no gene match: 13. CDR3 residues: CASSRGVEREGSEQFF. As DNA, the CDR3 is TGTGCCAGCAGCCGCGGCGTCGAGCGGGAGGGCAGTGAGCAGTTCTTC.

The gene calls are TRBV29-1 and TRBJ2-1; D is unclear. V shed 6 bases and J shed 4 bases, with 7 bases lying between them. In germline, CDR1 is SQVTM, CDR2 ANQGSEA. The CDR3 totals 11 residues. This CDR3 reads CSVRRYNEQFF. The CDR3 bases are TGCAGCGTACGGAGATACAATGAGCAGTTCTTC.

This clonotype was detected only a few times. The chain employs TRBV12-3 or TRBV12-4 and TRBJ1-4, with D perhaps matching TRBD1 (5 bases). Trimming took off 3 bases at V and 8 bases at J, with 13 bases between the two ends. CDR3 size: 14 residues. CDR3 DNA sequence: TGTGCCAGCAGTTTCGCAGGGACGGAAGAAAAACTGTTTTTT. Protein sequence: CASSFAGTEEKLFF.

The rearrangement uses TRBV2 and TRBJ1-1; 7 bases fit TRBD1. V dropped 7 bases and J dropped 4; count of bases not matched to a gene: 12. The CDR3 has 15 residues. Germline V gene data show CDR1 as SNHLY and CDR2 as FYNNEI. The CDR3 loop reads CASIMDRIIRTEAFF. CDR3 nucleotides: TGTGCCAGCATTATGGACAGGATCATTCGCACTGAAGCTTTCTTT.

V is TRBV27 and J is TRBJ1-2; D is possibly TRBD1 (6 bases). V gave up 8 bases and J gave up 3 bases, with 16 bases separating them. Germline V CDR1 and CDR2: MNHEY, SMNVEV (reference sequence). This CDR3 spans 14 amino acids. The CDR3 DNA follows: TGTGCCAGCGCCCTCAGGGGATCGCACTATGGCTACACCTTC. Translation: CASALRGSHYGYTF.

In this sample, this clonotype turned up once. The chain carries TRBV5-1 and TRBJ2-7; D not certain. V shed 4 bases and J shed 7 bases, with 12 bases lying between them. The germline CDR1 and CDR2 sequences are SGHRS and YFSETQ. This CDR3 is 12 amino acids long. CDR3 protein: CASSPYAGEQYF. CDR3 bases: TGCGCCAGCAGCCCCTACGCAGGAGAGCAGTACTTC.

The CDR3, as DNA: TGTGCCAGCAGCTTAGCGCGGAGCGGGAGGGCCCCGAATGAGCAGTTCTTC. It encodes CASSLARSGRAPNEQFF. This rearrangement joins TRBV7-9 to TRBJ2-1, with 10 bases aligning to TRBD2. V lost 0 bases to trimming and J lost 7 bases; unmatched junction nucleotides: 9. The germline CDR1 and CDR2 sequences are SEHNR and FQNEAQ (reference sequence). There are 17 residues in the CDR3.

The chain joins TRBV29-1 to TRBJ2-5; 7 bases are a match to TRBD1. J gave up 2 bases and V 6 bases, and 9 bases lay outside the gene matches. Germline V gives CDR1 SQVTM, CDR2 ANQGSEA. CDR3 length: 14 residues. DNA for the CDR3: TGCAGCGTACGACAGGGAAGCGGACAAGAGACCCAGTACTTC. It translates to CSVRQGSGQETQYF.

The V and J genes are TRBV3-1 and TRBJ2-5, with no clear D. This CDR3 contains 15 residues. CDR1 and CDR2 (germline): LGHDT, YNNKEL (reference sequence). The V end was cut by 1 base, the J end by 5 bases, with 14 bases between. DNA of the CDR3: TGTGCCAGCAGCCAAGCGAACCAGGTGGGGGAGACCCAGTACTTC. Amino acid sequence: CASSQANQVGETQYF.

The CDR3 sequence: CASGNSGAYNEQFF. The CDR3 nucleotides read TGTGCCAGCGGGAATAGCGGGGCCTACAATGAGCAGTTCTTC. The rearrangement joins TRBV12-3 or TRBV12-4 to TRBJ2-1; TRBD2 aligns across 8 bases. This CDR3 is built from 14 residues. V lost 8 bases to trimming and J lost 2 bases; unmatched junction nucleotides: 5.

This clonotype came up many times. The V gene is TRBV20-1, the J gene TRBJ2-6; no definite D call. The V gene lost 3 bases and the J gene lost 0 bases, with 3 bases spanning the gap. CDR1 and CDR2 from the germline V gene are DFQATT and SNEGSKA (reference sequence). This CDR3 contains 13 residues. The CDR3 bases are TGCAGTGCTAGGAGCTCTGGGGCCAACGTCCTGACTTTC. Amino acid sequence: CSARSSGANVLTF.

The V call is TRBV7-8, the J call TRBJ2-1, with 8 bases identical to TRBD2. The CDR3 length is 19 residues. CDR1 is SGHVS, CDR2 FQNEAQ, per germline. After removal of 5 bases from V and 0 bases from J, the junction contained 15 bases not matched to a gene. CDR3 in amino acids: CASSRWRVAGSSSYNEQFF. CDR3 nucleotide sequence: TGTGCCAGCAGCCGATGGAGGGTAGCGGGATCGAGCTCCTACAATGAGCAGTTCTTC.

The V call is TRBV7-6, the J call TRBJ2-4; 9 bases line up with TRBD2. The CDR3 loop spans 16 amino acids. Germline CDR1 is SGHVS and CDR2 is FNYEAQ. Losses at the gene ends were 5 bases for V and 1 base for J; bases not matched to a gene: 6. The CDR3 DNA is TGTGCCAGCAGCGAAAACAGCGGGGGGGCCAAAAACATTCAGTACTTC. Translated: CASSENSGGAKNIQYF. Full variable domain (outside the CDR3, taken from reference TRBV7-6 and TRBJ2-4): GAGVSQSPRYKVTKRGQDVALRCDPISGHVSLYWYRQALGQGPEFLTYFNYEAQQDKSGLPNDRFSAERPEGSISTLTIQRTEQRDSAMYRCASSENSGGAKNIQYFGAGTRLSVL.

The chain is built from TRBV20-1 and TRBJ2-1; no clear D. Trimming left V 2 bases short and J 8 bases short, with 13 bases between. The germline gives CDR1 DFQATT, CDR2 SNEGSKA (reference sequence). CDR3 length equals 13 residues. The CDR3 loop reads CSARTLTFHEQFF. CDR3 DNA sequence: TGCAGTGCTAGAACTCTTACATTCCATGAGCAGTTCTTC.

The V call is TRBV10-2, the J call TRBJ1-2; weak D call: TRBD1 (5 bases). Germline V gene sequence: CDR1 WSHSY, CDR2 SAAADI. The CDR3 contains 15 residues. V dropped 4 bases and J dropped 4 bases, with 16 bases sitting between them. DNA for the CDR3: TGCGCCAGCAGTGCCAGGGTGGTGAAATCCTATGGCTACACCTTC. Translating gives CASSARVVKSYGYTF.

V usage is TRBV5-5 and J usage is TRBJ1-1, with 7 bases identical to TRBD1. CDR1 is SGHKS and CDR2 is YYEKEE in the germline V gene (reference sequence). J was trimmed by 0 bases and V by 2 bases; bases with no gene match: 4. The CDR3 runs to 15 residues. This CDR3 is CASSLLGQVNTEAFF. Written as DNA, the CDR3 is TGTGCCAGCAGCTTACTTGGACAGGTGAACACTGAAGCTTTCTTT.

The chain joins TRBV2 to TRBJ2-5; no definite D call. The CDR3 spans 12 residues. Germline V lookup: CDR1 SNHLY, CDR2 FYNNEI. V was shortened by 10 bases and J by 3 bases, with 12 bases between the two germline ends. The CDR3, as DNA: TGTGCCACCATGGGTGCAGAAGAGACCCAGTACTTC. Amino acid sequence: CATMGAEETQYF.

The chain uses TRBV5-5 and TRBJ2-5, with 10 positions matching TRBD2. The V and J ends lost 2 bases and 0 bases, in that order; junction bases with no gene match: 1. Germline assignment: CDR1 SGHKS and CDR2 YYEKEE (reference sequence). CDR3 length: 15 amino acids. The CDR3 DNA follows: TGTGCCAGCAGCTTTAGCGGGGGGAACCAAGAGACCCAGTACTTC. Protein product: CASSFSGGNQETQYF.

V usage is TRBV5-1 and J usage is TRBJ1-2, with D unresolved. Germline V gene data show CDR1 as SGHRS and CDR2 as YFSETQ. The CDR3 has 14 residues. The ends were cut back, 0 bases at V and 3 bases at J, with 9 bases in the middle. Written as DNA, the CDR3 is TGCGCCAGCAGCTTGGCGGAAAGCGACTATGGCTACACCTTC. This codes for CASSLAESDYGYTF.

The rearrangement joins TRBV9 to TRBJ2-5, with a tentative D call TRBD2 (5 bases). The closer fit of TRBJ2-7 to the DNA end suggests the J call may be wrong. This CDR3 has 15 residues. In germline, CDR1 is SGDLS, CDR2 YYNGEE. The CDR3 DNA reads as TGTGCCAGCAGCGCTAGCAATGAGTGGGGATACGAGCAGTACTTC. It encodes CASSASNEWGYEQYF.

This chain uses TRBV28 with TRBJ2-5; TRBD1 aligns across 10 bases. CDR3 length equals 15 residues. Germline CDR1 and CDR2: MDHEN and SYDVKM. Trimming removed 6 bases from V and 3 bases from J; junction bases left unmatched: 7. The CDR3 coding sequence is TGTGCCAGCAGCCCCCTCGGGACAGGGGAAGAGACCCAGTACTTC. As protein: CASSPLGTGEETQYF.

J is TRBJ2-3 and V is TRBV20-1; weak D call: TRBD1 (6 bases). The CDR3 sequence is 15 residues long. V was pared by 5 bases and J by 1 base, with 16 bases between. CDR1 DFQATT and CDR2 SNEGSKA come from the germline V gene (reference sequence). CDR3 loop: CSAPHRAPGTDTQYF. CDR3 DNA sequence: TGCAGTGCTCCCCACAGGGCCCCGGGCACAGATACGCAGTATTTT.

This clonotype showed up just a few times. The rearrangement joins TRBV6-6 to TRBJ2-4; 8 bases match TRBD2. Germline V gene data show CDR1 as MNHNY and CDR2 as SVGAGI (reference sequence). J lost 3 bases, V lost 7 bases, and 8 bases had no gene match. The CDR3 runs 15 residues. The CDR3 sequence is CASTYGGVDKNIQYF. CDR3 nucleotides: TGTGCCAGCACCTACGGGGGGGTTGACAAAAACATTCAGTACTTC.

This clonotype was picked up a small number of times. The V gene is TRBV20-1, the J gene TRBJ1-2; D remains ambiguous. The CDR3 has 17 amino acids. From germline, CDR1 is DFQATT and CDR2 SNEGSKA (reference sequence). V was trimmed by 4 bases and J by 1 base, leaving 22 bases between them. This CDR3 is CSAILLTLNPLNYGYTF. The CDR3 nucleotides are TGCAGTGCTATATTACTTACCCTTAACCCCCTTAACTATGGCTACACCTTC.